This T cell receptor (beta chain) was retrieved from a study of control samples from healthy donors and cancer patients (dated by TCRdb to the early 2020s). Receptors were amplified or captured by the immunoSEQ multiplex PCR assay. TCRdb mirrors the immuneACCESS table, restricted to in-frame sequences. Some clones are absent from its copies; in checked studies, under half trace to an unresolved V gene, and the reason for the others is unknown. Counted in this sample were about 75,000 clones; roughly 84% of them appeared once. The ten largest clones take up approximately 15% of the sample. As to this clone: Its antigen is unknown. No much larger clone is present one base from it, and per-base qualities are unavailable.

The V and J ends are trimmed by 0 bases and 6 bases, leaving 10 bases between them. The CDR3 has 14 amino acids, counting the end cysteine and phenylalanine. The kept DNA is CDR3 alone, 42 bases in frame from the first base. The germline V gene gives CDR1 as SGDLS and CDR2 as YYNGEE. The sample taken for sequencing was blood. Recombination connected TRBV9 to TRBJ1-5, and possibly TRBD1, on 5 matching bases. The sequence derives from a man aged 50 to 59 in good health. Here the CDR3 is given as CASSVGGGSQPQHF. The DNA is TGTGCCAGCAGCGTAGGGGGGGGGAGTCAGCCCCAGCATTTT. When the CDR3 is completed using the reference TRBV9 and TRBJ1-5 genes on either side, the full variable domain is DSGVTQTPKHLITATGQRVTLRCSPRSGDLSVYWYQQSLDQGLQFLIQYYNGEERAKGNILERFSAQQFPDLHSELNLSSLELGDSALYFCASSVGGGSQPQHFGDGTRLSIL.